The next 24 T cell receptor beta chains were all read from a single sample in a study of patients and donors after allogeneic stem cell transplantation. In TCRdb, the RT-PCR reads were re-called with MiXCR into one record per CDR3 protein. The sample comprises approximately 150,000 distinct CDR3 sequences, 24% of which are singletons, and roughly 26% rests with the top ten. The specimen sequenced was blood, either unsorted or a sorted T cell fraction (not recorded which). These receptors were obtained from a human donor who was either an allogeneic HSCT recipient or a stem cell or donor lymphocyte infusion donor (not recorded which). It is not recorded whose cells these are; they may come from a transplant donor.

This clonotype was seen only a few times. This sequence joins TRBV6-2 or TRBV6-3 and TRBJ1-2; TRBD1 is a possible D gene (6 bases). The CDR3 has 14 residues. Trimming pared 0 bases from V and 8 bases from J, leaving 13 bases between. Germline-derived CDR1 and CDR2 are MNHEY and SVGEGT. The CDR3 protein is CASSYSGTRGGYTF. CDR3 sequence (DNA): TGTGCCAGCAGTTACTCCGGGACAAGAGGGGGCTACACCTTC.

The rearrangement uses TRBV7-9 and TRBJ1-2, with D uncertain. From germline, CDR1 is SEHNR and CDR2 FQNEAQ (reference sequence). V dropped 1 base and J dropped 6 bases, with 12 bases sitting between them. The CDR3 consists of 14 residues. CDR3: CASSLGRGLNGYTF. DNA of the CDR3: TGTGCCAGCAGCTTAGGCCGAGGTTTGAATGGCTACACCTTC.

The table lists this clonotype with a count of one. This chain connects TRBV24-1 to TRBJ2-1; 7 bases agree with TRBD2. Trimming cost V 4 bases and J 7 bases; bases outside gene matches: 3. CDR1 is KGHDR and CDR2 is SFDVKD in the germline V gene. The CDR3 loop spans 13 amino acids. CDR3 sequence: CATSDLGGNEQFF. The CDR3 DNA follows: TGTGCCACCAGTGACCTGGGGGGGAATGAGCAGTTCTTC.

The chain carries TRBV2 and TRBJ2-5; D not certain. CDR1 is SNHLY, CDR2 FYNNEI, per germline. Between the trimmed V and J ends, which lost 9 bases and 5 bases, there was a span of 13 bases. CDR3 length equals 12 residues. CDR3 DNA sequence: TGTGCCAGTACGGCTGAAGTTGAGACCCAGTACTTC. This gives the protein CASTAEVETQYF.

The rearrangement uses TRBV24-1 and TRBJ2-1; 10 positions match TRBD2. Germline V gives CDR1 KGHDR, CDR2 SFDVKD. V lost 1 base to trimming and J lost 8 bases; unmatched junction nucleotides: 7. This CDR3 contains 16 residues. CDR3 nucleotides: TGTGCCACCAGTGATTTTAAGCGGGAGGGCTGGGATGAGCAGTTCTTC. As protein: CATSDFKREGWDEQFF.

This clonotype was recorded a few times. The chain is built from TRBV6-2 or TRBV6-3 and TRBJ2-7; 7 bases map to TRBD2. The CDR3 length is 14 residues. The V gene's germline CDR1 is MNHEY and CDR2 SVGEGT. With 2 bases clipped from V and 4 bases from J, the junction kept 5 bases outside the gene matches. CDR3 residues: CASSYAGENYEQYF. CDR3 sequence (DNA): TGTGCCAGCAGTTACGCGGGAGAGAATTACGAGCAGTACTTC.

The V call is TRBV6-2 or TRBV6-3, the J call TRBJ2-1, with D possibly TRBD2 on 6 matching bases. Germline V lookup: CDR1 MNHEY, CDR2 SVGEGT. The CDR3 runs 16 residues. V lost 5 bases and J lost 2, with 16 bases in between. The CDR3 here is CASSPLAVPPYNEQFF. The CDR3, as DNA: TGTGCCAGCAGTCCCTTAGCGGTTCCCCCCTACAATGAGCAGTTCTTC.

The V gene is TRBV12-3 or TRBV12-4, the J gene TRBJ1-3; D gene unclear. With 5 bases removed from V and 0 bases from J, the gap between germline ends came to 11 bases. The CDR3 is 15 amino acids. The CDR3 DNA follows: TGTGCCAGCAGTCCCCGCCACAGCTCTGGAAACACCATATATTTT. Its translation is CASSPRHSSGNTIYF.

A few counts support this clonotype. This chain connects TRBV5-1 to TRBJ2-1, with 8 bases fitting TRBD1. CDR1 SGHRS and CDR2 YFSETQ come from the germline V gene. V was clipped by 4 bases and J by 6 bases; unmatched bases: 12. The CDR3 spans 16 residues. The CDR3 loop is CASSTGQGLRPNEQFF. The DNA for the CDR3 is TGCGCCAGCAGCACCGGACAGGGTCTTAGGCCCAATGAGCAGTTCTTC.

The rearrangement joins TRBV3-1 to TRBJ2-7, with D tentatively TRBD1 or TRBD2 (7 bases each). Germline V CDR1 and CDR2: LGHDT, YNNKEL (reference sequence). With 6 bases removed from V and 3 bases from J, the gap between germline ends came to 15 bases. The CDR3 is made up of 14 amino acids. CDR3 loop: CASRQTRGGYEQYF. CDR3 nucleotides: TGTGCCAGCAGACAGACCAGGGGGGGCTACGAGCAGTACTTC.

The CDR3 DNA is TGCAGTGCTAGACCCCCCTACCAAGATACGCAGTATTTT. Its translation: CSARPPYQDTQYF. The chain couples TRBV20-1 to TRBJ2-3; D gene ambiguous. Germline CDR1 reads DFQATT; CDR2 reads SNEGSKA (reference sequence). CDR3 length equals 13 residues. With 2 bases removed from V and 5 bases from J, the gap between germline ends came to 11 bases.

The chain joins TRBV18 to TRBJ2-5, with unresolved D. This CDR3 region has 14 residues. Trimming took 6 bases from V and 5 from J, leaving 16 bases between them. Germline CDR1 is KGHSH and CDR2 is LQKENI. For the CDR3, the DNA is TGTGCCAGCTCTAACCGGACCAACGACGAGACCCAGTACTTC. Its translation is CASSNRTNDETQYF.

The gene calls are TRBV12-3 or TRBV12-4 and TRBJ1-2; D possibly corresponds to TRBD1 (5 bases). Trimming cost V 4 bases and J 3 bases, with 9 bases left between them. CDR3 length equals 13 residues. In DNA form, the CDR3 reads TGTGCCAGCAGTTGGGGAGGGGACTATGGCTACACCTTC. This codes for CASSWGGDYGYTF.

CDR3 residues: CATSRDGLLETQYF. The CDR3 nucleotides are TGTGCCACCAGCAGAGATGGTCTCTTGGAGACCCAGTACTTC. The chain couples TRBV15 to TRBJ2-5, with no clear D. Germline lookup yields CDR1 LNHNV and CDR2 YYDKDF (reference sequence). V lost 0 bases and J 5 bases, leaving 10 bases between the germline ends. The CDR3 sequence is 14 residues long.

DNA for the CDR3: TGTGCCAGCAAGGGTGGAGCAGGGTCGTACAATGAGCAGTTCTTC. Protein product: CASKGGAGSYNEQFF. The chain carries TRBV5-8 and TRBJ2-1; tentative D call: TRBD1 (5 bases). V was clipped by 6 bases and J by 4 bases, with 17 bases between them. Germline V gene sequence: CDR1 SGHTS, CDR2 YDEGEE. The CDR3 totals 15 residues. The full variable domain, its missing parts supplied by reference TRBV5-8 and TRBJ2-1, is EAGVTQSPTHLIKTRGQQATLRCSPISGHTSVYWYQQALGLGLQFLLWYDEGEERNRGNFPPRFSGRQFPNYSSELNVNALELEDSALYLCASKGGAGSYNEQFFGPGTRLTVL.

The gene calls are TRBV20-1 and TRBJ2-6; 7 nucleotides line up with TRBD1. This CDR3 contains 14 residues. Germline CDR1 and CDR2: DFQATT and SNEGSKA (reference sequence). The ends lost 6 bases at V and 3 bases at J; junction bases unmatched: 5. The CDR3 region has the DNA TGCAGTGCACTTACAGGGGTTGGGGCCAACGTCCTGACTTTC. It yields the protein CSALTGVGANVLTF.

This clonotype has just a few counts. The chain links TRBV11-2 to TRBJ2-2; D call uncertain. The CDR3 runs to 11 residues. V dropped 2 bases and J dropped 9 bases, with 4 bases sitting between them. Germline CDR1 is SGHAT and CDR2 is FQNNGV. In DNA, the CDR3 is TGTGCCAGCAGCTTAACGAGGGAGCTGTTTTTT. Protein product: CASSLTRELFF.

In this sample, this clonotype turned up a few times. Relative to the germline gene, one junction end is altered; a read error may explain this. The J gene is TRBJ1-2, the V gene TRBV5-1; 9 positions agree with TRBD1. The CDR3 covers 10 residues. From germline, CDR1 is SGHRS and CDR2 YFSETQ. The CDR3: CASSSGQGHF. The CDR3 DNA reads as TGCGCCAGCAGCTCAGGACAGGGGCACTTC.

This clonotype was seen a few times. This chain uses TRBV7-6 with TRBJ1-2, with D perhaps matching TRBD1 (6 bases). The CDR3 loop spans 15 amino acids. V lost 1 base and J lost 4, with 13 bases in between. Germline V gives CDR1 SGHVS, CDR2 FNYEAQ. The CDR3 loop reads CASSLEQGSRYGYTF. CDR3 nucleotides: TGTGCCAGCAGCTTAGAACAGGGCAGTCGCTATGGCTACACCTTC.

Only a few counts were recorded for this clonotype. V and J are TRBV21-1 and TRBJ1-1; the D call TRBD1 from the table was never checked on the DNA. TRBV21-1 is labeled a pseudogene. The CDR3 totals 14 residues. The CDR3 DNA reads TGTGCCAGCAGCAAAGAGGGGGGGACCACTGAAGCTTTCTTT. This sequence encodes CASSKEGGTTEAFF.

V usage is TRBV5-1 and J usage is TRBJ1-2; 7 bases are shared with TRBD1. This CDR3 has 16 residues. The germline V gene has CDR1 SGHRS and CDR2 YFSETQ. V gave up 1 base and J gave up 1 base; unmatched junction bases: 7. DNA for the CDR3: TGCGCCAGCAGCTTGACCGGACAGGCGCTTAACTATGGCTACACCTTC. It encodes CASSLTGQALNYGYTF.

This rearrangement joins TRBV5-1 to TRBJ2-1; TRBD2 matches 14 bases. The V gene's germline CDR1 is SGHRS and CDR2 YFSETQ. The J segment lost 4 bases and the V segment lost 1 base, leaving 1 base of the junction unmatched. This CDR3 contains 16 residues. The CDR3 is CASSLWTSGGYNEQFF. In DNA, the CDR3 is TGCGCCAGCAGCTTGTGGACTAGCGGGGGGTACAATGAGCAGTTCTTC.

This chain uses TRBV27 with TRBJ2-7; D remains ambiguous. The CDR3 consists of 15 residues. V lost 3 bases to trimming and J lost 0 bases, with 12 bases between them. In germline, CDR1 is MNHEY, CDR2 SMNVEV (reference sequence). Here the CDR3 DNA reads TGTGCCAGCAGTTTGAGTAGCCCCCCCTCCTACGAGCAGTACTTC. As protein: CASSLSSPPSYEQYF.

This chain links TRBV9 with TRBJ1-2, with D possibly TRBD1 on 6 matching bases. Germline V gives CDR1 SGDLS, CDR2 YYNGEE. Trimming stripped 4 bases from V and 3 bases from J, with 13 bases between. The CDR3 loop spans 14 amino acids. The CDR3 is CASSSHRADYGYTF. CDR3 nucleotides: TGTGCCAGCAGCTCCCACAGGGCGGACTATGGCTACACCTTC.